The 11 T cell receptor beta chains below all came from one sample that was sequenced in a study of CD8+ T cells in alopecia areata (dated by TCRdb to 2016 to 2019). This specimen's treatment or condition label, per the study, means: oral pan-JAK inhibitor, 5-10 mg twice daily. The method was the immunoSEQ multiplex PCR assay. RNA was extracted from all samples and reverse transcribed into cDNA as template for TCR sequencing. The source is immuneACCESS, and TCRdb retained only in-frame sequences with V and J called. Part of the clones is not carried over; for the studies checked, unresolved V genes explain less than half of this, and the remainder is unexplained. Recorded for this sample are about 180,000 clones; 40% to 55% of them occurred a single time. The ten largest clonotypes hold roughly a tenth of the sample. Here the sequenced sample was CD8+ T cells sorted from blood, taken around week 53, from a patient treated with tofacitinib. Receptor source: a human donor with alopecia areata.

This clone was observed a few times. The CDR3: CAINARDRGPDTQYF. In DNA, the CDR3 is TGTGCCATCAATGCCCGGGACAGGGGCCCAGATACGCAGTATTTT. The V and J genes are TRBV10-3 and TRBJ2-3, with 10 bases fitting TRBD1. Germline V lookup: CDR1 ENHRY, CDR2 SYGVKD. V lost 7 bases to trimming and J lost 4 bases; unmatched junction nucleotides: 8. The CDR3 is 15 amino acids.

This chain links TRBV6-5 with TRBJ1-2; D not resolved. This CDR3 has 15 residues. V lost 0 bases to trimming and J lost 4 bases, with 12 bases between them. Germline-derived CDR1 and CDR2 are MNHEY and SVGAGI. The CDR3 sequence: CASSYSREGVYGYTF. The CDR3 DNA is TGTGCCAGCAGTTACTCAAGAGAGGGCGTCTATGGCTACACCTTC.

There are a few counts of this clone. The chain combines TRBV7-2 with TRBJ2-1; TRBD1 is a possible D gene (6 bases). The germline V and J ends were trimmed by 5 bases and 5 bases, with 13 bases remaining between them. The length of the CDR3 is 14 residues. From germline, CDR1 is SGHTA and CDR2 FQGNSA. The CDR3 is CASSPHRVNNEQFF. The CDR3 coding sequence is TGTGCCAGCAGCCCTCACAGGGTGAACAATGAGCAGTTCTTC.

This clone was observed a handful of times. V and J are TRBV11-2 and TRBJ2-7; D remains ambiguous. CDR3 length: 11 amino acids. The V gene lost 5 bases and the J gene lost 3 bases, with 5 bases spanning the gap. Germline-derived CDR1 and CDR2 are SGHAT and FQNNGV. CDR3 region: CASSNNYEQYF. The DNA for the CDR3 is TGTGCCAGCAGCAATAACTACGAGCAGTACTTC.

V is TRBV5-1 and J is TRBJ1-1, with 9 nucleotides matching TRBD1. CDR1 is SGHRS, CDR2 YFSETQ, per germline. The V gene end was trimmed by 2 bases and the J gene end by 5 bases; junction bases not matched to a gene: 7. There are 15 residues in the CDR3. CDR3 bases: TGCGCCAGCAGCTTTCCAGGACAGGGGAGGACTGAAGCTTTCTTT. Translated, it gives CASSFPGQGRTEAFF.

This clone was seen a few times. The chain uses TRBV29-1 and TRBJ1-6; D is undetermined. CDR1 SQVTM and CDR2 ANQGSEA come from the germline V gene. The length of the CDR3 is 14 residues. The DNA for the CDR3 is TGCAGGTGGTGCAGGAGCTCCTATAATTCACCCCTCCACTTT. Amino acid sequence: CRWCRSSYNSPLHF.

The chain is built from TRBV7-9 and TRBJ1-6; D remains ambiguous. This CDR3 has 13 amino acids. V lost 5 bases and J lost 11, with 13 bases in between. Germline values: CDR1 SEHNR, CDR2 FQNEAQ (reference sequence). The CDR3 sequence is CASSEQNPAPLHF. The DNA of the CDR3 is TGTGCCAGCAGCGAACAGAATCCGGCACCCCTCCACTTT.

This clone was picked up one time. This chain joins TRBV9 and TRBJ1-6; 7 positions match TRBD1. The CDR3 loop spans 15 amino acids. Germline trimming cut 2 bases from V and 5 bases from J; bases unmatched to any gene: 4. Per germline, CDR1 SGDLS and CDR2 YYNGEE. The CDR3 DNA is TGTGCCAGCAGCGTGACAGGGAGTAATAATTCACCCCTCCACTTT. This encodes CASSVTGSNNSPLHF.

This clone has a single count. The chain has TRBV7-3 and TRBJ1-1; TRBD1 is a possible D gene (6 bases). The germline CDR1 and CDR2 sequences are SGHTA and FQGTGA. This CDR3 region has 20 residues. V was pared by 1 base and J by 0 bases, with 24 bases between. CDR3 nucleotide sequence: TGTGCCAGCAGCTTAATCACCCCGGGACACGGGGGGATTTTGAACACTGAAGCTTTCTTT. Translated, it gives CASSLITPGHGGILNTEAFF.

This clone was seen only a few times. The chain is built from TRBV15 and TRBJ2-1; D is uncertain. Germline CDR1 is LNHNV and CDR2 is YYDKDF (reference sequence). V was trimmed by 3 bases and J by 3 bases, leaving 12 bases between them. The CDR3 is made up of 15 amino acids. The CDR3 nucleotides read TGTGCCACCAGCAGTGAGGCTTGGGGCTACAATGAGCAGTTCTTC. The encoded protein is CATSSEAWGYNEQFF.

The chain combines TRBV25-1 with TRBJ2-1; 8 bases align to TRBD2. The CDR3 is made up of 16 amino acids. CDR1 MGHDK and CDR2 SYGVNS come from the germline V gene. V lost 0 bases, J lost 3 bases, and 4 bases stayed unmatched. This CDR3 reads CASSEYSGEHYNEQFF. The CDR3, as DNA: TGTGCCAGCAGTGAATATAGCGGGGAGCACTACAATGAGCAGTTCTTC. The full variable domain, completed using reference TRBV25-1 and TRBJ2-1, is EADIYQTPRYLVIGTGKKITLECSQTMGHDKMYWYQQDPGMELHLIHYSYGVNSTEKGDLSSESTVSRIRTEHFPLTLESARPSHTSQYLCASSEYSGEHYNEQFFGPGTRLTVL.